This TCR beta chain was recorded in a study of blood T cells in healthy people across ages. Regarding the study as a whole: The study found more naive CD4+ cells and higher diversity in long-lived than aged donors.

Total RNA extraction produced at least 5 micrograms (per sample) for the study. Trimming left V 3 bases short and J 6 bases short, with 19 bases between. The CDR3 is 16 amino acids. Germline lookup yields CDR1 SGHRS and CDR2 YFSETQ. This clonotype was seen at least ten times. Its target is not known. The use of a sample-barcoded 5' primer and a J-beta primer mix characterized a second PCR of about 6 to 11 cycles. A tag from a template-switch adaptor with 12 random nucleotides marked each cDNA molecule. From each sample, at least 2.5 million paired-end reads containing CDR3 were obtained. TCRdb analysed the 5' RACE reads with MiXCR anew, one entry per CDR3 protein. This table holds 600,000 or so distinct CDR3 sequences, roughly 43% found once.

The source material was blood. The rearrangement links TRBV5-1 to TRBJ2-1; weak D call: TRBD2 (7 bases). This TCR was recovered from a man at least 80 years old in good health. The CDR3 DNA follows: TGCGCCAGCAGCTCCCTACTAGGGGGGGTTAGCAATGAGCAGTTCTTC. Translated: CASSSLLGGVSNEQFF.